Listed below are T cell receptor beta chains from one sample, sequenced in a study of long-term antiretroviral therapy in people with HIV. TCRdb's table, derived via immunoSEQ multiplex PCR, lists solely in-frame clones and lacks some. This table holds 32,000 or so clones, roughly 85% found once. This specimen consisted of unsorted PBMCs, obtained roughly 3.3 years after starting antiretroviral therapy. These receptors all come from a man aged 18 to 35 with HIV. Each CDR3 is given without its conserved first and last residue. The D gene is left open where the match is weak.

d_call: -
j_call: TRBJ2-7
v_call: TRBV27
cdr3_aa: ASGVGAREQY

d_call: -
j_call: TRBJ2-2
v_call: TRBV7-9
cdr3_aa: ASSLTPTGTGELF

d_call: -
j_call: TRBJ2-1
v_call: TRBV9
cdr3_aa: ASSAAYNEQF

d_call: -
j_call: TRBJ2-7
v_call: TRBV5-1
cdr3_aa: ASSLAGSSYEQY

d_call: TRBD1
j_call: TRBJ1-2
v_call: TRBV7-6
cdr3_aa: ASSPGGSAMGYT

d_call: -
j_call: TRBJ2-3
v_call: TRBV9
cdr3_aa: AGSRGQTDTQY

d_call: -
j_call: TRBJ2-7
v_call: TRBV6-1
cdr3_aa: ASSALTTVIIYEQY

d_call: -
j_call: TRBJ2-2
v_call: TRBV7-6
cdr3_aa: ASSLGASTGELF

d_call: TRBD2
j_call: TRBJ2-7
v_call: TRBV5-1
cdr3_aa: ASSLMGRLGNTGGEQY

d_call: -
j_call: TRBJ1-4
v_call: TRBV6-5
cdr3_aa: ASSVEGLSNEKLF

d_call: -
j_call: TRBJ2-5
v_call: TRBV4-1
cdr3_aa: ASSQGTHRETQY

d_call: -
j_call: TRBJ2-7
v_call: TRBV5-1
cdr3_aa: ASSWDGYEQY

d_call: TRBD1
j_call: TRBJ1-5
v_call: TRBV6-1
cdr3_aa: ASMRQGLSNQPQH

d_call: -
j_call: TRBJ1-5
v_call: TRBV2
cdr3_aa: ASSDGLANQPQH

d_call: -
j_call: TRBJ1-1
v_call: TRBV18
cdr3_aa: ASSPSMNTEAF

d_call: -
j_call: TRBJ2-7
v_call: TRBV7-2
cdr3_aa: ASKIGGVYEQY

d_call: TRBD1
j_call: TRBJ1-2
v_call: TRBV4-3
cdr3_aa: ASSQDAGGGLGYT

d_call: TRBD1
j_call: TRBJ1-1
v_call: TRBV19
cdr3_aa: ASSIDIDRGDTEAF

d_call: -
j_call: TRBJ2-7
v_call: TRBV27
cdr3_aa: ASSHGQAGYEQY

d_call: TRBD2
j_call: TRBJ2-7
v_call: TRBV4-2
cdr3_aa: ASSLLTSGVTYEQY

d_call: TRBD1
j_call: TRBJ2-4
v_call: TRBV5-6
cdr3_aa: ASSLPGQGKKNIQY

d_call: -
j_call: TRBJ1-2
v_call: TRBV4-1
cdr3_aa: ASSQFHRTEIGYGYT

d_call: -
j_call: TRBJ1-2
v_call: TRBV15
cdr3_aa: ATSRGVRGRTDGYT

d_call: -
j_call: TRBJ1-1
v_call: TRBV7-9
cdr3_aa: ASSLTSGGGRTEAF

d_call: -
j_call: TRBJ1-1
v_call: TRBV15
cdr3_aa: ATSRVETPDEAF

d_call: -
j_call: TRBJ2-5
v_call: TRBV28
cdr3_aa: ASSTRAVQETQY

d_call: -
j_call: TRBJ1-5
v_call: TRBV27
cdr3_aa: ASSLSAGDLSNQPQH

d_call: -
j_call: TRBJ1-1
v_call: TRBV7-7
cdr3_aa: ASSLSQNTEAF

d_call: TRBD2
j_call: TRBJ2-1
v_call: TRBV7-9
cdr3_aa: ASSSPTSGSYNEQF

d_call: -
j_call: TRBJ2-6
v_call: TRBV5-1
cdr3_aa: ASSPGQLSSGANVLT

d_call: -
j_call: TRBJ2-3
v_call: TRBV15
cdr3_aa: ATSRGARGTLDTQY

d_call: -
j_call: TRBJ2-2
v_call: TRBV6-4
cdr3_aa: ASSDRDTGELF

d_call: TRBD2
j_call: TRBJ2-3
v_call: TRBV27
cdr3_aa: ATHLGGLGGTDTQY

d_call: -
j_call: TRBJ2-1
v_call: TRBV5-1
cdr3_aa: ASTYSGNSYNEQF

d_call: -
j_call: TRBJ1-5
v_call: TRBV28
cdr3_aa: ASTGIYGNQPQH

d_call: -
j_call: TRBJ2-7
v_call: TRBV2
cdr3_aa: ASSGTATTYEQY

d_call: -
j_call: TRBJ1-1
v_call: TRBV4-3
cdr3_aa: ASSQDTGSDTEAF

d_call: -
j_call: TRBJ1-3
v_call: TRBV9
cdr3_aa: ASSVLGNSGNTIY

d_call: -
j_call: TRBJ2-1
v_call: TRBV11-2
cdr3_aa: ASSSLGRASSYNEQF

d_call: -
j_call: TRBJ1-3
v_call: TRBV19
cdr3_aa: ASSINGFSGNTIY

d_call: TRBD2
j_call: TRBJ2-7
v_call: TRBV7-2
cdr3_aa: ASSRGAGGSYEQY

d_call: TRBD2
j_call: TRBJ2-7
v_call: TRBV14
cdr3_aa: ASSQGLAGPYEQY

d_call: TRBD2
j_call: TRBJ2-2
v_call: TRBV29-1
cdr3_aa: SVLAGETGELF

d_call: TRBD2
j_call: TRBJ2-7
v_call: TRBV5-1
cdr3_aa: ASSPGERGVAEQY

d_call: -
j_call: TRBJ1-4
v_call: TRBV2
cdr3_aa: ASSQQGTNEKLF

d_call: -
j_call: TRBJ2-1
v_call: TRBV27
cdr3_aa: ASSSPAHNEQF

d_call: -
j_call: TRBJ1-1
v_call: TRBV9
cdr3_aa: ASSVGKGLNTEAF

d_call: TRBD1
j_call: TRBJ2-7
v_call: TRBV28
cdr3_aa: ASLLSGTASSEQY

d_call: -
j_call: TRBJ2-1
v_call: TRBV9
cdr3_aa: ASSRETSDISNEQF

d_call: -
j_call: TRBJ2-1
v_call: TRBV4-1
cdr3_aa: ASSHARGDEQF

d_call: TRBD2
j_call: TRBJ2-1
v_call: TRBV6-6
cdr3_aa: ASSYDGTSGSHEQF

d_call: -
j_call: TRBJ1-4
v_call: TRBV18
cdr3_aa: ASSADRTTNEKLF

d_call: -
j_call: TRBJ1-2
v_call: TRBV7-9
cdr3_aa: ASSAWDGQGNGYT